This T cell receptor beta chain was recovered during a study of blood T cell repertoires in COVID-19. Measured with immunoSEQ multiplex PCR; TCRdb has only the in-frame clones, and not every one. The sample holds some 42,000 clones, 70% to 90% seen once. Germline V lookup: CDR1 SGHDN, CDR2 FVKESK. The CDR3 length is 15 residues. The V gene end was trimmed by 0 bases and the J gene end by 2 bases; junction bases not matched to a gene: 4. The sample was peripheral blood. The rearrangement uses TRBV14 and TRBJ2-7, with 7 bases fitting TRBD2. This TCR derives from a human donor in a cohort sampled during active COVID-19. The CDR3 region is CASSQDAAGAYEQYF. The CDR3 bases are TGTGCCAGCAGCCAAGATGCCGCGGGGGCCTACGAGCAGTACTTC.